This TCR beta chain was sequenced during a study of control samples from healthy donors and cancer patients. Libraries were prepared by immunoSEQ multiplex PCR; TCRdb keeps only in-frame clonotypes and omits some of them. The listing records some 190,000 clones. The CDR3 spans 16 residues. Germline V lookup: CDR1 SGHDT, CDR2 YYEEEE. V was shortened by 4 bases and J by 1 base, with 15 bases between the two germline ends. The sequencing sample was made of blood. The rearrangement uses TRBV5-6 and TRBJ1-3; no reliable D call. This TCR came from a woman in her twenties or thirties in good health. The CDR3: CASSPGRERSGNTIYF. The CDR3 coding sequence is TGTGCCAGCAGCCCAGGAAGGGAAAGGTCTGGAAACACCATATATTTT.